The sequence of this TCR beta chain was determined in a study of T cell repertoires in cytomegalovirus infection. Only a few counts were recorded for this clonotype. Its antigen remains unknown. MiXCR was run by TCRdb on the reads, yielding one entry per CDR3 protein. The sample includes roughly 860,000 distinct CDR3 sequences, around a third of them seen just once. The CDR3 extends over 13 amino acids. The J gene is TRBJ1-3, the V gene TRBV12-3 or TRBV12-4; weak D call: TRBD1 (5 bases). The specimen was cultured CD8+ T cells from PBMCs, collected from culture after CMV antigen stimulation. The sequence was collected from a human donor in good health (CMV status not recorded). Some clones in this sample may be carry-over from other donors' samples. The CDR3 reads CVWRGSSGNTIYF. The CDR3 nucleotides are TGTGTGTGGAGGGGAAGCTCTGGAAACACCATATATTTT.